This T cell receptor beta chain originates from a study of T cells in Graves' hyperthyroidism and ophthalmopathy. The CDR3 extends over 15 amino acids. From germline, CDR1 is SGHTA and CDR2 FQGTGA. The J segment lost 0 bases and the V segment lost 5 bases, leaving 5 bases of the junction unmatched. The CDR3 regions of TCR beta were amplified from RNA transcripts. The HTBI primer set drove a first-round RT-PCR of the TCR CDR3. TCRdb re-analysed the multiplex PCR reads in MiXCR, keeping a single row per CDR3 protein. The top ten hold just over 8% of the sample, which has approximately 590,000 distinct CDR3 sequences, about 43% seen once. It was uncontrolled infection, other autoimmune disease, pregnancy or lactation that excluded patients. For this clonotype: Its target is not known.

The study, taken as a whole, reports: For ophthalmopathy, model prediction preceded onset by a median about 6.4 months. Blood shared most expanded thyroid clonotypes above 0.001.

The rearrangement uses TRBV7-3 and TRBJ1-1; 8 positions agree with TRBD1. The sequence came from a woman younger than 35 with Graves' hyperthyroidism. Sequenced sample: peripheral blood or thyroid tissue (not recorded which). CDR3: CASSNRGGMNTEAFF. The CDR3 coding sequence is TGTGCCAGCAGCAACAGGGGGGGGATGAACACTGAAGCTTTCTTT.